What follows is one TCR beta chain and its context. The target antigen is unknown. Compared with germline, one end of the junction differs, possibly owing to a read error. The CDR3 is 13 residues long. Germline-derived CDR1 and CDR2 are SGHRS and YFSETQ. The CDR3 regions of TCR beta were amplified from RNA transcripts. The HTBI set primed first-round TCR CDR3 RT-PCR. TCRdb re-analysed the multiplex PCR reads in MiXCR, keeping a single row per CDR3 protein. Among hundreds of thousands of distinct CDR3 sequences listed, 46% were seen once. This entry is derived from a study of T cells in Graves' hyperthyroidism and ophthalmopathy. Findings and caveats of the study: Before onset, by a median of approximately 6.2 months, the model predicted ophthalmopathy.

Patients with uncontrolled infections, other autoimmune diseases, pregnancy or lactation were excluded. Each diagnosis drew on symptoms, thyroxine, TRAb, thyroid ultrasound and orbital computed tomography findings. The V gene is TRBV5-1, the J gene TRBJ1-4; a possible D gene is TRBD1 (5 bases). This receptor was identified in a woman aged 18-35 years with Graves' hyperthyroidism. The sequenced material came from peripheral blood or thyroid tissue (not recorded which). The CDR3, as DNA: TGCGCCAGCAGCTCGGGACTTCGGGAAAAACGGTTTTTT. This translates into CASSSGLREKRFF. The entire variable domain, with the rest obtained from reference TRBV5-1 and TRBJ1-4, is as follows: KAGVTQTPRYLIKTRGQQVTLSCSPISGHRSVSWYQQTPGQGLQFLFEYFSETQRNKGNFPGRFSGRQFSNSRSEMNVSTLELGDSALYLCASSSGLREKRFFGSGTQLSVL.